The clone carrying this TCR beta chain was picked up many times. Its target is unknown. These data originate in a study of human T cells and chemical hapten exposure. The overall study: The scalp of each patient received a weekly diphenylcyclopropenone dose for the full approximately 26-week study. The study enrolled mostly female patients with alopecia areata, totalis or universalis.

Study results and caveats: Because they had alopecia, donors may respond immunologically unlike healthy people.

As for time point: patch test 2, 6 weeks after DPC sensitization. The treatment here: therapeutic diphenylcyclopropenone sensitization with weekly scalp DPC. Library construction involved attaching unique molecular identifiers to individual cDNA molecules, which allowed quantitative, reproducible TCR counting. TCRdb re-derived calls from the RACE reads in MiXCR, one entry per CDR3 protein. The sample gives 110,000 to 150,000 distinct CDR3 sequences, over 9.5% of which show up once; about 1.4% is in the top ten. The CDR3 extends over 13 amino acids. Trimming left V 7 bases short and J 0 bases short, with 8 bases between. Germline loops: CDR1 ENHRY, CDR2 SYGVKD.

This chain uses TRBV10-3 with TRBJ2-3, with D perhaps matching TRBD2 (5 bases). This clonotype was sampled from a woman between 45 and 65 years old with alopecia areata. Some clones in this sample may be carry-over from other donors' samples. The source was whole blood, collected in connection with sensitization to the hapten diphenylcyclopropenone (DPC). The CDR3 here is CAIKTTSTDTQYF. DNA of the CDR3: TGTGCCATCAAGACTACAAGCACAGATACGCAGTATTTT.